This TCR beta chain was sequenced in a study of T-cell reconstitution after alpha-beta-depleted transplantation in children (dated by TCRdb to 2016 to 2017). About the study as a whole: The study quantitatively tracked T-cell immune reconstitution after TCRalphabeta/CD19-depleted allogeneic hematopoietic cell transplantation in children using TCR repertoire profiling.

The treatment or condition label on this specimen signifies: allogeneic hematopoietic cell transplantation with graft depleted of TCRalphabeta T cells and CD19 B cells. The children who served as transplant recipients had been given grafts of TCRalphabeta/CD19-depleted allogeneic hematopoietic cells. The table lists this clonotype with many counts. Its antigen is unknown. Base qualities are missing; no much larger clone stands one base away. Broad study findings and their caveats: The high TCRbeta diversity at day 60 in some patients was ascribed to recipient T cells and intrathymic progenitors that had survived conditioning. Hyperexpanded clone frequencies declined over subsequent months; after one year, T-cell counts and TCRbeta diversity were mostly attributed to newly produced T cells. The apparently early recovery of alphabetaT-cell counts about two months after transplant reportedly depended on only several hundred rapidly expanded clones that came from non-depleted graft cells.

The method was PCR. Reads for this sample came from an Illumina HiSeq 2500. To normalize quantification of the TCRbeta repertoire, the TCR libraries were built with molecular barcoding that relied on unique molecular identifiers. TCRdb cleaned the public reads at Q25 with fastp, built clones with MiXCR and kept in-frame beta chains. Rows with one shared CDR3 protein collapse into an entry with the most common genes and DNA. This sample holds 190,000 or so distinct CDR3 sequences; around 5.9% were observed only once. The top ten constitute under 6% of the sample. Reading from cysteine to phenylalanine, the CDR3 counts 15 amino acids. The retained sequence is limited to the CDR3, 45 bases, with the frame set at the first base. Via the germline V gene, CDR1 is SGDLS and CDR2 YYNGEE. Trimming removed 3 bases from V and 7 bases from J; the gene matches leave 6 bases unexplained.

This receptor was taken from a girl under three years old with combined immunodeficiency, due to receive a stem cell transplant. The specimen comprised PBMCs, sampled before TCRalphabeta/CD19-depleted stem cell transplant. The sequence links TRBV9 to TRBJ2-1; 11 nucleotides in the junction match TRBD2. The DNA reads TGTGCCAGCAGCGCTACTAGCGGGAGTATGAATGAGCAGTTCTTC. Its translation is CASSATSGSMNEQFF. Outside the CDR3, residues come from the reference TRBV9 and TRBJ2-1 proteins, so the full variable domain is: DSGVTQTPKHLITATGQRVTLRCSPRSGDLSVYWYQQSLDQGLQFLIQYYNGEERAKGNILERFSAQQFPDLHSELNLSSLELGDSALYFCASSATSGSMNEQFFGPGTRLTVL.